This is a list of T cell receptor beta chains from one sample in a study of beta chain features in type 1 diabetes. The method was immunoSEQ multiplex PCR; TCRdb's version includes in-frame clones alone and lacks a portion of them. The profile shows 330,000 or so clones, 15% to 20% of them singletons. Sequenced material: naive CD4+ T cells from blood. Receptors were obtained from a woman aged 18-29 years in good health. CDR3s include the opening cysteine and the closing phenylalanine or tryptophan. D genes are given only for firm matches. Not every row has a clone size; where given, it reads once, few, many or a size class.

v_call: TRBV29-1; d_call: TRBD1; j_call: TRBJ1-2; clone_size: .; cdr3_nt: TGCAGCGTTGTAGGACAGGGGCTTGACGGCTACACCTTC; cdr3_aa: CSVVGQGLDGYTF
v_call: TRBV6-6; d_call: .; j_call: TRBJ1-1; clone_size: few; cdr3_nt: TGTGCCAGCAGTTACTCGGGGGGGATCACTGAAGCTTTCTTT; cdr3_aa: CASSYSGGITEAFF
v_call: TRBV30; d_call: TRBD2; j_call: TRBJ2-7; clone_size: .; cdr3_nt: TGTGCCTGGAGTTGGGCGGCGGGAGGTCGGTACTTC; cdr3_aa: CAWSWAAGGRYF
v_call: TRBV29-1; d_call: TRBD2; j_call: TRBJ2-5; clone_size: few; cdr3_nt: TGCAGCGCTTCCGGGACTAGCTCTCCGGAGACCCAGTACTTC; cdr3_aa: CSASGTSSPETQYF
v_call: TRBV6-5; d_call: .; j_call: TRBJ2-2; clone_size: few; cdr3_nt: TGTGCCAGCAGTCCCGGGACACTTAACACCGGGGAGCTGTTTTTT; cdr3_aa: CASSPGTLNTGELFF
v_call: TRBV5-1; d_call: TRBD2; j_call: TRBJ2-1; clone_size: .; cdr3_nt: TGCGCCAGCAGCTTGAGTCGAGCGGGAGAGGATGAGCAGTTCTTC; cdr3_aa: CASSLSRAGEDEQFF
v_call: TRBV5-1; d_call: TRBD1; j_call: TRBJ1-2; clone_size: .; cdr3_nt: TGCGCCAGCAGCTGGGACAGGGGAGGAGATGGCTACACCTTC; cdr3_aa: CASSWDRGGDGYTF
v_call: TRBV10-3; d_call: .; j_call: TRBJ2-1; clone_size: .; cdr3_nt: TGTGCCATCAGTGACAGGGCTGAGGAGCAGTTCTTC; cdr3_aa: CAISDRAEEQFF
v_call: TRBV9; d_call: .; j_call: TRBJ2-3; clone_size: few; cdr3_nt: TGTGCCAGCAGCGTAGCCGGTGATACGCAGTATTTT; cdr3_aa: CASSVAGDTQYF
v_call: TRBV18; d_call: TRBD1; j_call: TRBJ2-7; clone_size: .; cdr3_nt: TGTGCCAGCTCACCGGGACAGGGAAGAGACGAGCAGTACTTC; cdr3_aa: CASSPGQGRDEQYF
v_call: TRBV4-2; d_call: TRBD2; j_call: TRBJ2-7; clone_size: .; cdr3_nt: TGTGCCAGCAGCACCAGACTAGCGGGGCAAGCCTACGAGCAGTACTTC; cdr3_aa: CASSTRLAGQAYEQYF
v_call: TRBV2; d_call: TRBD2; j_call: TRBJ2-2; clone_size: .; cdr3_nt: TGTGCCATCAAAGTAGGGAGCGGGAGAAACACCGGGGAGCTGTTTTTT; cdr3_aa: CAIKVGSGRNTGELFF
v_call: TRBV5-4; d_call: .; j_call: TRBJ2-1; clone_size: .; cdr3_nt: TGTGCCAGCAGCTTGGGGCGTGGGGAGGCAGTGAATGAGCAGTTCTTC; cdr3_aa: CASSLGRGEAVNEQFF
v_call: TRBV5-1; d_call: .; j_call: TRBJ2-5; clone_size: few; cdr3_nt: TGCGCCAGCAGCTTAGGGAGGGGGCAAGAGACCCAGTACTTC; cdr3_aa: CASSLGRGQETQYF
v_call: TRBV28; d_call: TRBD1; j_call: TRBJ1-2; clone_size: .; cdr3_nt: TGTGCCAGCAGCCGACAGGGGGCAGTTGGCTACACCTTC; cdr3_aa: CASSRQGAVGYTF
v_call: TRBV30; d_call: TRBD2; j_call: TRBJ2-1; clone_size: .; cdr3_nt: TGTGCCTGGAGTGTAAAAGGCGGGAGGGCCGGTGAGCAGTTCTTC; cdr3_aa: CAWSVKGGRAGEQFF
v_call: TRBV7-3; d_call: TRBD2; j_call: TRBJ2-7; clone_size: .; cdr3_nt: TGTGCCAGCAGCTACTCTTCGGGGGGCGAGCAGTACTTC; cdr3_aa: CASSYSSGGEQYF
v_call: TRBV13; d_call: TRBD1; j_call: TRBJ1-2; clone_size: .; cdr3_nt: TGTGCCAGCAGCCCCCGCCGGACAGGGATGGGCTATGGCTACACCTTC; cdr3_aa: CASSPRRTGMGYGYTF
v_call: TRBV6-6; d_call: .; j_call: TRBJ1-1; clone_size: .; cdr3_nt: TGTGCCAGCAGCTCCTCACGGAGGACTGAAGCTTTCTTT; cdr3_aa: CASSSSRRTEAFF
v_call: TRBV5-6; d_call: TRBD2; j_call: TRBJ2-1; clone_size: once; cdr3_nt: TGTGCCAGCAGCCTGGGACTAGCCGATGAGCAGTTCTTC; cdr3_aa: CASSLGLADEQFF
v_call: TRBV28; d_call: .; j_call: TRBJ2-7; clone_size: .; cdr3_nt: TGTGCCAGCAGTTTAGGGCAGGGTTCGTGGGAGCAGTACTTC; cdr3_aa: CASSLGQGSWEQYF
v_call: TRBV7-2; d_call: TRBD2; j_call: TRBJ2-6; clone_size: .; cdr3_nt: TGTGCCAGCAGCTTGGTAGCGGGGGGTTCTGGGGCCAACGTCCTGACTTTC; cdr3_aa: CASSLVAGGSGANVLTF
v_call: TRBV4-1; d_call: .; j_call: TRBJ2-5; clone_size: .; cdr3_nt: TGCGCCAGCAGCCAAGATCCCCCTGTATTCCCGGGGGGCCGGGAGACCCAGTACTTC; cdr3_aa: CASSQDPPVFPGGRETQYF
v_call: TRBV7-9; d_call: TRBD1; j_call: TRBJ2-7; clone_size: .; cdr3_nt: TGTGCCAGCAGCCTGGACAGGGGCCTATACGAGCAGTACTTC; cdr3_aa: CASSLDRGLYEQYF
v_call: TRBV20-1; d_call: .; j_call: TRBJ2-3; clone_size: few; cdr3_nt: TGCAGTGCACTTCTGGATACGCAGTATTTT; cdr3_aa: CSALLDTQYF
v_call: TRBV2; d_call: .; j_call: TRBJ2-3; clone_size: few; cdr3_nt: TGTGCCAGCAGTCAATCTCTAGCAGATACGCAGTATTTT; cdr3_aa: CASSQSLADTQYF
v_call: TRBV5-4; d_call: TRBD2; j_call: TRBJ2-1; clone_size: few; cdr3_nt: TGTGCCAGCAGCTTGGTGGCTAGCGGGTACAATGAGCAGTTCTTC; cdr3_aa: CASSLVASGYNEQFF
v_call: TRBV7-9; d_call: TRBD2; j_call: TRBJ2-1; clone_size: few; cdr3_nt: TGTGCCAGCAGCTTAGCTGGGACTAGCCATGAGCAGTTCTTC; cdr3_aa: CASSLAGTSHEQFF
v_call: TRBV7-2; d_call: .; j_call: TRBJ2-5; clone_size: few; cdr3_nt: TGTGCCAGCAGCTTAGCGGGGGGGCCGACGACCCAGTACTTC; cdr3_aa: CASSLAGGPTTQYF